Listed below are T cell receptor beta chains from one sample, sequenced in a study of beta chain features in type 1 diabetes. TCRdb's copy holds only in-frame clones and misses some; the assay was immunoSEQ multiplex PCR. The sample shows hundreds of thousands of clones, approximately 11% of them seen only once. The sequenced material came from naive CD4+ T cells from blood. These receptor sequences come from a man aged 25 to 40 with type 1 diabetes. Both conserved end residues are part of each CDR3. The D gene is left open where the match is weak. Clone size, where shown, is once, few, many, or a class for clones that have expanded.

J | V | D | size | DNA | CDR3
TRBJ1-2 | TRBV5-1 | TRBD1 | few | TGCGCCAGCAGCCCAGGACAGGGCTTAACCCTCTATGGCTACACCTTC | CASSPGQGLTLYGYTF
TRBJ2-6 | TRBV27 | NA | NA | TGTGCCAGCCGGAGTGCCGGGGCCAACGTCCTGACTTTC | CASRSAGANVLTF
TRBJ2-5 | TRBV7-3 | NA | few | TGTGCCAGCAGCTTACAGGGGTTGGGAGAGACCCAGTACTTC | CASSLQGLGETQYF
TRBJ1-5 | TRBV12-5 | NA | NA | TGTGCTAGTGGTTTGGCCGGGGGTAACCAGCCCCAGCATTTT | CASGLAGGNQPQHF
TRBJ2-3 | TRBV5-1 | NA | NA | TGCGCCACCACACTAGGAGATTTCACAGATACGCAGTATTTT | CATTLGDFTDTQYF
TRBJ2-2 | TRBV5-1 | NA | NA | TGCGCCAGCAGCTTGCCGGGGAACACCGGGGAGCTGTTTTTT | CASSLPGNTGELFF
TRBJ2-3 | TRBV30 | TRBD2 | few | TGTGCCTGGAGGCTTCCGGGACTAGCGCCAGATACGCAGTATTTT | CAWRLPGLAPDTQYF
TRBJ2-3 | TRBV5-1 | TRBD2 | few | TGCGCCAGCAGCTTGAGCAGCGGGGGGGCCTTGGATACGCAGTATTTT | CASSLSSGGALDTQYF
TRBJ2-1 | TRBV19 | TRBD1 | NA | TGTGCCAGTAGTATTTGGACAGGGGGCTTTAATGAGCAGTTCTTC | CASSIWTGGFNEQFF
TRBJ2-5 | TRBV7-9 | NA | NA | TGTGCCAGCAGCTTAGCGCTACAGGGTGGAGAGACCCAGTACTTC | CASSLALQGGETQYF
TRBJ2-4 | TRBV19 | NA | few | TGTGCCAGTAGCAATTCAGTTCTAGCCAAAAACATTCAGTACTTC | CASSNSVLAKNIQYF
TRBJ1-6 | TRBV5-1 | TRBD1 | once | TGCGCCAGCAGCCTAGGGACAGGGCAAGCCTATAATTCACCCCTCCACTTT | CASSLGTGQAYNSPLHF
TRBJ2-5 | TRBV6-6 | NA | few | TGTGCCAGCATTCGGGCAGGGACAACAAGAGAGGCCCAGTACTTC | CASIRAGTTREAQYF
TRBJ2-3 | TRBV11-2 | NA | few | TGTGCCAGCAGCCAAAACACAGATACGCAGTATTTT | CASSQNTDTQYF
TRBJ2-2 | TRBV9 | TRBD1 | NA | TGTGCCAGCAGCGTAGGCGGACAGGGGGCAGCCGGGGAGCTGTTTTTT | CASSVGGQGAAGELFF
TRBJ2-5 | TRBV7-9 | NA | few | TGTGCCAGCAGCAAACAGGGAAAAGAGACCCAGTACTTC | CASSKQGKETQYF
TRBJ2-5 | TRBV5-1 | NA | NA | TGCGCCAGCAGCTTCCCGGGGAAGGAGACCCAGTACTTC | CASSFPGKETQYF
TRBJ2-7 | TRBV10-3 | NA | NA | TGTGCCATCAGTGAGGAGTATTCCGAGCAGTACTTC | CAISEEYSEQYF
TRBJ2-3 | TRBV5-6 | NA | few | TGTGCCAGCAGCTTGGGGGGGGAAGATACGCAGTATTTT | CASSLGGEDTQYF
TRBJ2-1 | TRBV29-1 | NA | NA | TGCAGCGTTGAAGCACTCCGGGCGGAGGCCTACAATGAGCAGTTCTTC | CSVEALRAEAYNEQFF
TRBJ2-7 | TRBV5-1 | TRBD1 | NA | TGCGCCAGCAGCTCCGGGACAGGGAACGGCGAGCAGTACTTC | CASSSGTGNGEQYF
TRBJ1-6 | TRBV4-3 | TRBD1 | NA | TGCGCCAGCAGCCAAGATGGGACAGGGTTATACTCCTATAATTCACCCCTCCACTTT | CASSQDGTGLYSYNSPLHF
TRBJ2-7 | TRBV6-1 | TRBD1 | few | TGTGCCACCTCCGCCGGGACAGGGGGCGGCGAGCAGTACTTC | CATSAGTGGGEQYF
TRBJ2-3 | TRBV30 | NA | NA | TGTGCCTGGAGTTACCCGGGGGGCGTAGATACGCAGTATTTT | CAWSYPGGVDTQYF
TRBJ2-5 | TRBV29-1 | TRBD1 | NA | TGCAGCGTTGAGGGACAGCTTAAAGAGACCCAGTACTTC | CSVEGQLKETQYF
TRBJ1-2 | TRBV18 | TRBD1 | few | TGTGCCAGCTCACCGGACAGGGTGTATGGCTACACCTTC | CASSPDRVYGYTF
TRBJ2-3 | TRBV7-2 | NA | few | TGTGCCAGCAGCCAAAACAGTTCTCCAGATACGCAGTATTTT | CASSQNSSPDTQYF
TRBJ2-5 | TRBV5-1 | NA | few | TGCGCCAGCAGACCCGCTATTTCGTCACAAGAGACCCAGTACTTC | CASRPAISSQETQYF
TRBJ2-5 | TRBV7-2 | NA | NA | TGTGCCAGCAGCTCGTATCCGACCCAGTACTTC | CASSSYPTQYF
TRBJ2-7 | TRBV7-2 | NA | few | TGTGCCAGCAGCTTAGAACGGTCAAGGCTGGGGAGATACGAGCAGTACTTC | CASSLERSRLGRYEQYF
TRBJ2-7 | TRBV10-3 | NA | few | TGTGCCATCAGTCCTGGGGCAGCACCCTACGAGCAGTACTTC | CAISPGAAPYEQYF
TRBJ2-2 | TRBV2 | NA | NA | TGTGCCAGCAGTGAAGGCAGGGCATGGACCGGGGAGCTGTTTTTT | CASSEGRAWTGELFF
TRBJ2-7 | TRBV9 | NA | NA | TGTGCCAGCAGCGTAGCCGGGAATTATTATGGCGAGCAGTACTTC | CASSVAGNYYGEQYF
TRBJ2-5 | TRBV4-1 | NA | NA | TGCGCCAGCAGCCAAGATGGGCGGGGAGCCTGGGAGACCCAGTACTTC | CASSQDGRGAWETQYF
TRBJ1-4 | TRBV5-4 | NA | few | TGTGCCAGCAGCCAAGCTACAGGGTCAACTAATGAAAAACTGTTTTTT | CASSQATGSTNEKLFF
TRBJ1-5 | TRBV28 | NA | NA | TGTGCCAGCAGGACAGGTAGCAATCAGCCCCAGCATTTT | CASRTGSNQPQHF
TRBJ2-7 | TRBV6-5 | TRBD1 | NA | TGTGCCAGCAGTTACTCTTCACAGGGGACAAACAGGCAGTACTTC | CASSYSSQGTNRQYF
TRBJ1-2 | TRBV9 | NA | few | TGTGCCAGCAGCGTTCGGTTCTACGGCTACACCTTC | CASSVRFYGYTF
TRBJ2-6 | TRBV21-1 | NA | NA | TGTGCCAGCAGCTCTACCCCGGGACTCCTTTGCTCTGGGGCCAACGTCCTGACTTTC | CASSSTPGLLCSGANVLTF
TRBJ1-1 | TRBV4-3 | NA | few | TGCGCCAGCAGCCAGGCTTGGAATCGGGACACTGAAGCTTTCTTT | CASSQAWNRDTEAFF
TRBJ1-1 | TRBV9 | NA | NA | TGTGCCAGCAGCCAGGCGGGGCAGAACACTGAAGCTTTCTTT | CASSQAGQNTEAFF
TRBJ2-7 | TRBV5-1 | NA | few | TGCGCCAGCAGCCCCTCTGGGAGGGAGCAGTACTTC | CASSPSGREQYF
TRBJ1-6 | TRBV27 | TRBD1 | few | TGTGCCAGCATCAAAACAGGGGGAGCCTATAATTCACCCCTCCACTTT | CASIKTGGAYNSPLHF